A single sample gave rise to the 16 T cell receptor beta chains below, sequenced in a study of cytomegalovirus exposure and HLA in healthy donors. Sequenced by immunoSEQ multiplex PCR; TCRdb stores in-frame clones only, minus some. The sample lists hundreds of thousands of clones, approximately 87% occurring once. The source material was PBMCs. The receptor source for this set is a woman under 30 in good health and CMV-seronegative.

V and J are TRBV6-6 and TRBJ1-2, with a weak D call TRBD1 (5 bases). This CDR3 region has 13 residues. Germline V gene sequence: CDR1 MNHNY, CDR2 SVGAGI (reference sequence). V was trimmed by 5 bases and J by 3 bases, leaving 10 bases between them. CDR3 DNA sequence: TGTGCCAGCAGTCAGGGTGACGACTATGGCTACACCTTC. Its translation: CASSQGDDYGYTF.

This chain links TRBV14 with TRBJ1-2, with a possible D match to TRBD1 (5 bases). The V gene lost 3 bases and the J gene lost 7 bases, with 12 bases spanning the gap. This CDR3 has 13 residues. In germline, CDR1 is SGHDN, CDR2 FVKESK. CDR3 coding DNA: TGTGCCAGCAGCCATGCGAGGGGCTCTGGCTACACCTTC. Protein product: CASSHARGSGYTF.

This clone was seen a few times. The V gene is TRBV28, the J gene TRBJ1-2; D is unclear. This CDR3 region has 11 residues. CDR1 and CDR2 from the germline V gene are MDHEN and SYDVKM. As DNA, the CDR3 is TGTGCGGGGAAGACTAACTATGGCTACACCTTC. Translated, it gives CAGKTNYGYTF.

V is TRBV29-1 and J is TRBJ1-1; tentative D call: TRBD1 (5 bases). The germline V gene has CDR1 SQVTM and CDR2 ANQGSEA. V dropped 3 bases and J dropped 6 bases, with 11 bases sitting between them. This CDR3 is 12 amino acids long. The CDR3 reads CSVEGPVSEAFF. The CDR3 bases are TGCAGCGTTGAGGGGCCGGTGTCTGAAGCTTTCTTT.

About this clone itself: Other DNA sequences in this specimen translate into the identical CDR3. The V gene is TRBV30, the J gene TRBJ2-7; D remains unclear. The CDR3 spans 11 residues. Looked up from germline, CDR1 is GTSNPN and CDR2 is SVGIG (reference sequence). V lost 0 bases and J 3 bases, leaving 3 bases between the germline ends. In DNA, the CDR3 is TGTGCCTGGAGTGTAAACTACGAGCAGTACTTC. As protein: CAWSVNYEQYF.

In this sample, this clone turned up a few times. The gene calls are TRBV27 and TRBJ1-2; D unresolved. V dropped 3 bases and J dropped 8 bases, with 16 bases sitting between them. CDR3 length: 14 amino acids. Looked up from germline, CDR1 is MNHEY and CDR2 is SMNVEV (reference sequence). This CDR3 is CASSFRPQRPGYTF. The CDR3 region has the DNA TGTGCCAGCAGTTTTCGACCACAGCGTCCCGGCTACACCTTC.

In its sample, this clone was seen a few times. V is TRBV5-1 and J is TRBJ2-1, with TRBD1 as a possible D gene (6 bases). The V gene lost 0 bases and the J gene lost 4 bases, with 8 bases spanning the gap. CDR3 length: 14 residues. Per germline, CDR1 SGHRS and CDR2 YFSETQ. CDR3: CASSLAQGYNEQFF. The CDR3, as DNA: TGCGCCAGCAGCTTGGCCCAGGGGTACAATGAGCAGTTCTTC.

The rearrangement joins TRBV5-1 to TRBJ2-5; 7 nucleotides align to TRBD1. The CDR3 is made up of 16 amino acids. The junction had 12 bases not matched to a gene; V was cut back by 2 bases and J by 5 bases. The germline gives CDR1 SGHRS, CDR2 YFSETQ. This chain's CDR3 is CASSFRSRDRAETQYF. The CDR3, as DNA: TGCGCCAGCAGCTTCAGAAGCCGTGACAGGGCCGAGACCCAGTACTTC.

The chain employs TRBV5-1 and TRBJ2-7; D possibly corresponds to TRBD1 (5 bases). V gave up 0 bases and J gave up 5 bases, with 18 bases separating them. The germline gives CDR1 SGHRS, CDR2 YFSETQ. The CDR3 extends over 16 amino acids. DNA for the CDR3: TGCGCCAGCAGCTTGGGAGTCAGTGCAGGGTCTCACGAGCAGTACTTC. Translating it yields CASSLGVSAGSHEQYF.

The V call is TRBV27, the J call TRBJ1-2, with TRBD1 as a possible D gene (5 bases). The germline CDR1 and CDR2 sequences are MNHEY and SMNVEV (reference sequence). Trimming pared 2 bases from V and 6 bases from J, leaving 19 bases between. The CDR3 has 16 amino acids. CDR3 protein: CASSLGGFDSGNGYTF. The CDR3 bases are TGTGCCAGCAGTTTAGGGGGGTTCGATTCGGGGAATGGCTACACCTTC.

This rearrangement joins TRBV19 to TRBJ2-7; TRBD1 agrees at 7 bases. CDR3 size: 13 residues. V lost 4 bases to trimming and J lost 2 bases; unmatched junction nucleotides: 2. The germline V gene encodes CDR1 LNHDA and CDR2 SQIVND (reference sequence). In DNA form, the CDR3 reads TGTGCCAGTAGTAGGGACAGAGCCTACGAGCAGTACTTC. It translates to CASSRDRAYEQYF.

The chain joins TRBV2 to TRBJ1-2, with D possibly TRBD1 on 6 matching bases. From germline, CDR1 is SNHLY and CDR2 FYNNEI. The CDR3 spans 15 residues. The V gene lost 1 base and the J gene lost 3 bases, with 12 bases spanning the gap. The CDR3 reads CASSEEQGPYYGYTF. DNA for the CDR3: TGTGCCAGCAGTGAAGAACAGGGACCCTACTATGGCTACACCTTC.

This clone was detected a few times. The chain joins TRBV2 to TRBJ2-7; D might be TRBD1 (7 bases). Germline V gives CDR1 SNHLY, CDR2 FYNNEI. The CDR3 extends over 17 amino acids. V was pared by 6 bases and J by 5 bases, with 26 bases between. CDR3 sequence reads: CASSSPRERTGSDEQYF. CDR3 DNA: TGTGCCAGCAGCAGCCCCCGGGAGAGGACAGGCTCGGACGAGCAGTACTTC.

The genes are TRBV25-1 and TRBJ2-7; 7 positions match TRBD2. This CDR3 has 15 residues. The V gene end was trimmed by 6 bases and the J gene end by 2 bases; junction bases not matched to a gene: 10. CDR1 and CDR2 (germline): MGHDK, SYGVNS. The CDR3 here is CASSQRWGGTYEQYF. The CDR3 DNA reads TGTGCCAGCAGCCAAAGATGGGGGGGGACCTACGAGCAGTACTTC.

In nucleotides, the CDR3 is TGTGCCAGCAGTTATGGGGGCGCTGAAGCTTTCTTT. It encodes CASSYGGAEAFF. The J gene is TRBJ1-1, the V gene TRBV6-5, with TRBD1 as a possible D gene (6 bases). The V gene's germline CDR1 is MNHEY and CDR2 SVGAGI. The CDR3 is made up of 12 amino acids. V gave up 3 bases and J gave up 6 bases, with 8 bases separating them.

This chain connects TRBV28 to TRBJ1-3, with unresolved D. The CDR3 totals 15 residues. The germline V gene encodes CDR1 MDHEN and CDR2 SYDVKM. The V and J ends lost 8 bases and 0 bases respectively, with 14 bases between them. CDR3 bases: TGTGCCAGCGTGCCTTTATTTGGCTCTGGAAACACCATATATTTT. Amino acids: CASVPLFGSGNTIYF.